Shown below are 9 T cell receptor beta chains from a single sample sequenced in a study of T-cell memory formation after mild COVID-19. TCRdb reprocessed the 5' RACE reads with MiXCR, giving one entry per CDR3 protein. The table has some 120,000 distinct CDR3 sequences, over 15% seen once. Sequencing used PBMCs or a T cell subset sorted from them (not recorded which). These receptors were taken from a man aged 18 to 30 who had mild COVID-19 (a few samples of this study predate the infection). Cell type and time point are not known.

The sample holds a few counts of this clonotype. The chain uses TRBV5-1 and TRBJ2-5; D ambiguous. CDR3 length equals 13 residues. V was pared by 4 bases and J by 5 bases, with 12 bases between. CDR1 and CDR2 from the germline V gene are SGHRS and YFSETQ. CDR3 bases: TGCGCCAGCAGCAGGTGGCCCCTTGAGACCCAGTACTTC. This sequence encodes CASSRWPLETQYF.

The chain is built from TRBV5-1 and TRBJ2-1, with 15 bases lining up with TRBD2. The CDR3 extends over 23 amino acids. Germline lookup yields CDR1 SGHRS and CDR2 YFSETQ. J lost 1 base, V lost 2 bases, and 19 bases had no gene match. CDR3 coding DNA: TGCGCCAGCAGCTTCCCGGGACTAGCGGGGGGCAACGAAATGTTATTATCCTACAATGAGCAGTTCTTC. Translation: CASSFPGLAGGNEMLLSYNEQFF. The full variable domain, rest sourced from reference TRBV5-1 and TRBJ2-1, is KAGVTQTPRYLIKTRGQQVTLSCSPISGHRSVSWYQQTPGQGLQFLFEYFSETQRNKGNFPGRFSGRQFSNSRSEMNVSTLELGDSALYLCASSFPGLAGGNEMLLSYNEQFFGPGTRLTVL.

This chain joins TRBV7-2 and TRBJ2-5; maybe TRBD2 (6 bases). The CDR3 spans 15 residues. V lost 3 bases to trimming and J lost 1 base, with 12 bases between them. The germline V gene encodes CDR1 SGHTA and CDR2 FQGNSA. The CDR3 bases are TGTGCCAGCAGCTTTGGGCGGGGCATCCAAGAGACCCAGTACTTC. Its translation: CASSFGRGIQETQYF.

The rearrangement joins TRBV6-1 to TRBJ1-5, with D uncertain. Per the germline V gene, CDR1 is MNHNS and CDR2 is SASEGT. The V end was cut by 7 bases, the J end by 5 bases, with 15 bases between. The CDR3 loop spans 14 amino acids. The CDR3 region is CASTLAGGYQPQHF. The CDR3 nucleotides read TGTGCCAGCACTCTAGCGGGAGGGTATCAGCCCCAGCATTTT.

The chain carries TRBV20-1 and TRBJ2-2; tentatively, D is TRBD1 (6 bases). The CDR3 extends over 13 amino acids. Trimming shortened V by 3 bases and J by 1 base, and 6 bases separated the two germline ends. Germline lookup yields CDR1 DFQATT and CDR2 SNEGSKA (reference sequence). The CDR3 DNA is TGCAGTGCTAGGGGACAGAACACCGGGGAGCTGTTTTTT. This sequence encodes CSARGQNTGELFF.

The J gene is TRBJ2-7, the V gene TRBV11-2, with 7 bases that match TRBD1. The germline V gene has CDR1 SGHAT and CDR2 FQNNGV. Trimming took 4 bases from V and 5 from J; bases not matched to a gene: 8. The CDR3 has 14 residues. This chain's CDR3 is CASSSLRDSHEQYF. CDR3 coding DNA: TGTGCCAGCAGCTCCCTTCGGGACAGCCACGAGCAGTACTTC. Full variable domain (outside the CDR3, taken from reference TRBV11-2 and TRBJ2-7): EAGVAQSPRYKIIEKRQSVAFWCNPISGHATLYWYQQILGQGPKLLIQFQNNGVVDDSQLPKDRFSAERLKGVDSTLKIQPAKLEDSAVYLCASSSLRDSHEQYFGPGTRLTVT.

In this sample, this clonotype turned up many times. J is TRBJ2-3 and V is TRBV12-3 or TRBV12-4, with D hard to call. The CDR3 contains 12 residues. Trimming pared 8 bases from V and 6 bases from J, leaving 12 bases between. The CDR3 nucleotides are TGTGCCAGCCGAAACGTGGCGGATACGCAGTATTTT. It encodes CASRNVADTQYF.

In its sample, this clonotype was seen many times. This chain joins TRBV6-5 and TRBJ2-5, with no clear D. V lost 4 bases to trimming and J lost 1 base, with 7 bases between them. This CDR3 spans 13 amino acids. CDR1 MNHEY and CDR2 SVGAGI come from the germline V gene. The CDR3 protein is CASSLRIQETQYF. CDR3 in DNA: TGTGCCAGCAGTTTACGGATCCAAGAGACCCAGTACTTC.

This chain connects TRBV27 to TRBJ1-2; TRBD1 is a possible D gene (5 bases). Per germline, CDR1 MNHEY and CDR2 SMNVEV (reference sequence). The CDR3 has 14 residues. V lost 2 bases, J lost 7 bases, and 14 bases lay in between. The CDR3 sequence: CASSLQGRGGGYTF. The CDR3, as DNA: TGTGCCAGCAGTTTACAGGGAAGGGGCGGTGGCTACACCTTC.